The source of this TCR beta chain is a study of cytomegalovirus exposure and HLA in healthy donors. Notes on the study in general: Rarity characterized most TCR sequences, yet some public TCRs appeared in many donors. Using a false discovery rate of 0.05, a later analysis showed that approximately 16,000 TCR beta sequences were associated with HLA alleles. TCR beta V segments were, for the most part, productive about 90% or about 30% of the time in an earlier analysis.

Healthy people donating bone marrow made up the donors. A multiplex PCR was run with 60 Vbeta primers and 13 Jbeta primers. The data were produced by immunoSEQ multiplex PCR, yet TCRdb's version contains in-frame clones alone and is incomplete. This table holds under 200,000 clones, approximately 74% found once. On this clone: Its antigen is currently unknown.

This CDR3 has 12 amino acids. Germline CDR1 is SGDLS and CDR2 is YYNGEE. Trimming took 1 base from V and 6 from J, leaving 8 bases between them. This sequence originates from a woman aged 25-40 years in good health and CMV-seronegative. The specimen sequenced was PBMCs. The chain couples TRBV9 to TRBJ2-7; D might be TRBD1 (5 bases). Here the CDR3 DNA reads TGTGCCAGCAGCGTACAGGGCGCCGAGCAGTACTTC. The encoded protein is CASSVQGAEQYF.